This is a list of T cell receptor beta chains from one sample in a study of blood T cell repertoires in COVID-19. The assay was immunoSEQ multiplex PCR, and TCRdb's table has in-frame clones only and misses some. The sample has approximately 150,000 clones; around 84% are singletons. The sequenced material came from peripheral blood. The origin of the receptors is a human donor with acute or convalescent COVID-19. The donor label of this sample is uncertain. Each CDR3 is given with its conserved first and last residue. Fields, in order: J gene, clone size, CDR3 length, V gene, D gene, CDR3 protein, CDR3 DNA. A D gene is named only where the DNA matches it firmly. Expanded clones are given a class, and other clones once, few, many or no size at all.

j_gene: TRBJ2-3
abundance: NA
len: 19
v_gene: TRBV4-3
d_gene: TRBD2
CDR3aa: CASSQEVTSGIGDTDTQYF
CDR3nt: TGCGCCAGCAGCCAAGAAGTGACTAGCGGGATAGGTGACACAGATACGCAGTATTTT

j_gene: TRBJ1-4
abundance: few
len: 15
v_gene: TRBV5-1
d_gene: NA
CDR3aa: CASSLGAATNEKLFF
CDR3nt: TGCGCCAGCAGCTTGGGGGCTGCAACTAATGAAAAACTGTTTTTT

j_gene: TRBJ1-1
abundance: NA
len: 12
v_gene: TRBV2
d_gene: TRBD1
CDR3aa: CASSWDRDEAFF
CDR3nt: TGTGCCAGCAGTTGGGACAGGGACGAAGCTTTCTTT

j_gene: TRBJ2-1
abundance: NA
len: 16
v_gene: TRBV4-1
d_gene: NA
CDR3aa: CASSQLGRARHNEQFF
CDR3nt: TGCGCCAGCAGCCAATTGGGCAGGGCTAGACACAATGAGCAGTTCTTC

j_gene: TRBJ1-3
abundance: once
len: 15
v_gene: TRBV25-1
d_gene: NA
CDR3aa: CASSVGQSSGNTIYF
CDR3nt: TGTGCCAGCAGTGTCGGACAGAGCTCTGGAAACACCATATATTTT

j_gene: TRBJ1-2
abundance: NA
len: 16
v_gene: TRBV27
d_gene: TRBD1
CDR3aa: CASSLSGTGSTYGYTF
CDR3nt: TGTGCCAGCAGCCTGTCCGGGACAGGGTCGACCTATGGCTACACCTTC

j_gene: TRBJ1-1
abundance: NA
len: 11
v_gene: TRBV30
d_gene: NA
CDR3aa: CAWAETRGAFF
CDR3nt: TGTGCCTGGGCCGAGACAAGAGGGGCTTTCTTT

j_gene: TRBJ1-4
abundance: NA
len: 14
v_gene: TRBV6-5
d_gene: NA
CDR3aa: CATQSRGRNEKLFF
CDR3nt: TGTGCCACCCAGTCCCGTGGGCGAAATGAAAAACTGTTTTTT

j_gene: TRBJ1-2
abundance: NA
len: 15
v_gene: TRBV2
d_gene: NA
CDR3aa: CASSGPGRGGYGYTF
CDR3nt: TGTGCCAGCAGTGGACCCGGGCGGGGGGGCTATGGCTACACCTTC

j_gene: TRBJ2-7
abundance: once
len: 15
v_gene: TRBV7-2
d_gene: TRBD1
CDR3aa: CASSLAVTGGVFQYF
CDR3nt: TGTGCCAGCAGCTTAGCTGTGACAGGGGGCGTCTTTCAGTACTTC

j_gene: TRBJ1-2
abundance: NA
len: 11
v_gene: TRBV28
d_gene: NA
CDR3aa: CASSSNYGYTF
CDR3nt: TGTGCCAGCAGTTCAAACTATGGCTACACCTTC

j_gene: TRBJ2-1
abundance: NA
len: 15
v_gene: TRBV14
d_gene: TRBD1
CDR3aa: CASSQPGQGYNEQFF
CDR3nt: TGTGCCAGCAGCCAACCCGGACAGGGCTACAATGAGCAGTTCTTC

j_gene: TRBJ1-6
abundance: NA
len: 15
v_gene: TRBV15
d_gene: NA
CDR3aa: CATSRKQALGSPLHF
CDR3nt: TGTGCCACCAGCAGAAAACAGGCCTTAGGATCACCCCTCCACTTT

j_gene: TRBJ1-6
abundance: NA
len: 13
v_gene: TRBV6-5
d_gene: NA
CDR3aa: CASSISDNSPLHF
CDR3nt: TGTGCCAGCAGTATATCAGATAATTCACCCCTCCACTTT

j_gene: TRBJ2-7
abundance: NA
len: 14
v_gene: TRBV6-5
d_gene: TRBD1
CDR3aa: CASRGGTGAYEQYF
CDR3nt: TGTGCCAGCCGGGGTGGGACAGGGGCCTACGAGCAGTACTTC

j_gene: TRBJ1-4
abundance: NA
len: 16
v_gene: TRBV15
d_gene: TRBD1
CDR3aa: CATSRGQGALNEKLFF
CDR3nt: TGTGCCACCAGCAGAGGGCAGGGGGCACTTAATGAAAAACTGTTTTTT

j_gene: TRBJ1-3
abundance: NA
len: 17
v_gene: TRBV15
d_gene: TRBD1
CDR3aa: CATSRDLTGASGNTIYF
CDR3nt: TGTGCCACCAGCAGAGACCTGACAGGGGCCAGTGGAAACACCATATATTTT

j_gene: TRBJ1-2
abundance: NA
len: 13
v_gene: TRBV5-6
d_gene: NA
CDR3aa: CASSFWGGDGYTF
CDR3nt: TGTGCCAGCAGCTTTTGGGGGGGCGATGGCTACACCTTC

j_gene: TRBJ1-1
abundance: NA
len: 14
v_gene: TRBV11-2
d_gene: NA
CDR3aa: CASSLWTMNTEAFF
CDR3nt: TGTGCCAGCAGCTTGTGGACAATGAACACTGAAGCTTTCTTT

j_gene: TRBJ1-2
abundance: NA
len: 15
v_gene: TRBV6-5
d_gene: NA
CDR3aa: CASSYSIITNYGYTF
CDR3nt: TGTGCCAGCAGTTACTCAATTATAACTAACTATGGCTACACCTTC

j_gene: TRBJ2-2
abundance: NA
len: 17
v_gene: TRBV9
d_gene: TRBD2
CDR3aa: CASSGASGSRDTGELFF
CDR3nt: TGTGCCAGCAGCGGGGCTAGCGGGAGTCGGGACACCGGGGAGCTGTTTTTT

j_gene: TRBJ1-6
abundance: NA
len: 14
v_gene: TRBV2
d_gene: TRBD1
CDR3aa: CASSWDRLNSPLHF
CDR3nt: TGTGCCAGCTCCTGGGACAGGCTGAATTCACCCCTCCACTTT

j_gene: TRBJ2-6
abundance: NA
len: 15
v_gene: TRBV29-1
d_gene: NA
CDR3aa: CSVAWTRSGANVLTF
CDR3nt: TGCAGCGTTGCCTGGACTCGCTCTGGGGCCAACGTCCTGACTTTC

j_gene: TRBJ1-2
abundance: NA
len: 11
v_gene: TRBV12-3/TRBV12-4
d_gene: NA
CDR3aa: CASSTVYGYTF
CDR3nt: TGTGCCAGCAGTACGGTCTATGGCTACACCTTC

j_gene: TRBJ2-3
abundance: NA
len: 18
v_gene: TRBV19
d_gene: TRBD2
CDR3aa: CASSTTGTSGRKTDTQYF
CDR3nt: TGTGCCAGTAGTACCACCGGGACTAGCGGGAGGAAGACAGATACGCAGTATTTT

j_gene: TRBJ2-3
abundance: NA
len: 12
v_gene: TRBV29-1
d_gene: TRBD2
CDR3aa: CSVGRGADTQYF
CDR3nt: TGCAGCGTGGGGAGGGGCGCAGATACGCAGTATTTT

j_gene: TRBJ1-5
abundance: NA
len: 13
v_gene: TRBV30
d_gene: NA
CDR3aa: CAWSLGLNQPQHF
CDR3nt: TGTGCCTGGAGTTTGGGGCTCAATCAGCCCCAGCATTTT

j_gene: TRBJ1-1
abundance: NA
len: 16
v_gene: TRBV24-1
d_gene: TRBD1
CDR3aa: CATSEGVQGKHTEAFF
CDR3nt: TGTGCCACCAGTGAGGGAGTACAGGGGAAGCACACTGAAGCTTTCTTT

j_gene: TRBJ1-5
abundance: NA
len: 13
v_gene: TRBV24-1
d_gene: TRBD1
CDR3aa: CATSATGAQPQHF
CDR3nt: TGTGCCACCAGTGCGACAGGGGCTCAGCCCCAGCATTTT

j_gene: TRBJ2-5
abundance: NA
len: 15
v_gene: TRBV5-8
d_gene: TRBD2
CDR3aa: CASSRGLAGEETQYF
CDR3nt: TGTGCCAGCAGCCGGGGACTAGCGGGAGAAGAGACCCAGTACTTC

j_gene: TRBJ1-6
abundance: NA
len: 15
v_gene: TRBV6-5
d_gene: NA
CDR3aa: CASSRATGDNSPLHF
CDR3nt: TGTGCCAGCAGTCGGGCGACAGGTGATAATTCACCCCTCCACTTT

j_gene: TRBJ2-5
abundance: NA
len: 14
v_gene: TRBV7-9
d_gene: NA
CDR3aa: CASSGSTFQETQYF
CDR3nt: TGTGCCAGCAGCGGGAGCACCTTCCAAGAGACCCAGTACTTC

j_gene: TRBJ2-5
abundance: NA
len: 16
v_gene: TRBV24-1
d_gene: NA
CDR3aa: CATSDPSVSGQETQYF
CDR3nt: TGTGCCACCAGTGATCCCTCGGTTTCAGGGCAAGAGACCCAGTACTTC

j_gene: TRBJ1-1
abundance: NA
len: 14
v_gene: TRBV24-1
d_gene: NA
CDR3aa: CATSGPGGAGEAFF
CDR3nt: TGTGCCACCAGTGGCCCGGGGGGGGCCGGTGAAGCTTTCTTT

j_gene: TRBJ2-3
abundance: NA
len: 17
v_gene: TRBV4-1
d_gene: TRBD2
CDR3aa: CASSQGGAGGGTDTQYF
CDR3nt: TGCGCCAGCAGCCAAGGGGGAGCGGGGGGTGGCACAGATACGCAGTATTTT

j_gene: TRBJ2-2
abundance: NA
len: 14
v_gene: TRBV6-5
d_gene: NA
CDR3aa: CASKARGDTGELFF
CDR3nt: TGTGCCAGCAAGGCCAGGGGAGACACCGGGGAGCTGTTTTTT

j_gene: TRBJ2-1
abundance: few
len: 14
v_gene: TRBV7-3
d_gene: TRBD2
CDR3aa: CASSSSGGQGEQFF
CDR3nt: TGTGCCAGCAGCTCTAGCGGGGGCCAGGGGGAGCAGTTCTTC

j_gene: TRBJ1-4
abundance: NA
len: 15
v_gene: TRBV7-2
d_gene: NA
CDR3aa: CASRLIYGRWEKLFF
CDR3nt: TGTGCCAGCCGCTTAATCTATGGTAGATGGGAAAAACTGTTTTTT

j_gene: TRBJ1-1
abundance: NA
len: 13
v_gene: TRBV19
d_gene: NA
CDR3aa: CASTPLSNTEAFF
CDR3nt: TGTGCCAGTACTCCACTCTCGAACACTGAAGCTTTCTTT

j_gene: TRBJ2-1
abundance: NA
len: 16
v_gene: TRBV3-1/TRBV3-2
d_gene: TRBD2
CDR3aa: CASSQVGGSGTNEQFF
CDR3nt: TGTGCCAGCAGCCAAGTTGGCGGTAGCGGGACAAATGAGCAGTTCTTC

j_gene: TRBJ1-5
abundance: NA
len: 13
v_gene: TRBV25-1
d_gene: TRBD1
CDR3aa: CASSGQVDQPQHF
CDR3nt: TGTGCCAGCAGCGGACAGGTAGATCAGCCCCAGCATTTT

j_gene: TRBJ1-1
abundance: NA
len: 15
v_gene: TRBV30
d_gene: NA
CDR3aa: CAWRLSSASNTEAFF
CDR3nt: TGTGCCTGGAGGCTCAGTTCCGCCTCGAACACTGAAGCTTTCTTT

j_gene: TRBJ1-1
abundance: NA
len: 14
v_gene: TRBV12-5
d_gene: TRBD1
CDR3aa: CASARDRAITEAFF
CDR3nt: TGTGCTAGTGCCAGGGACAGGGCCATAACTGAAGCTTTCTTT

j_gene: TRBJ1-2
abundance: NA
len: 14
v_gene: TRBV30
d_gene: NA
CDR3aa: CAWKKGALIYGYTF
CDR3nt: TGTGCCTGGAAAAAAGGGGCCCTGATCTATGGCTACACCTTC

j_gene: TRBJ1-1
abundance: NA
len: 13
v_gene: TRBV27
d_gene: NA
CDR3aa: CASTHRGAAEAFF
CDR3nt: TGTGCCAGCACCCATCGGGGGGCGGCTGAAGCTTTCTTT

j_gene: TRBJ1-1
abundance: NA
len: 16
v_gene: TRBV7-3
d_gene: TRBD1
CDR3aa: CASSQGESWRYTEAFF
CDR3nt: TGTGCCAGCAGTCAGGGGGAGAGTTGGAGGTATACTGAAGCTTTCTTT

j_gene: TRBJ2-2
abundance: NA
len: 21
v_gene: TRBV2
d_gene: TRBD2
CDR3aa: CASSGIGPGLAGGGGTGELFF
CDR3nt: TGTGCCAGCAGCGGGATTGGACCGGGACTAGCGGGAGGAGGGGGTACCGGGGAGCTGTTTTTT

j_gene: TRBJ2-2
abundance: NA
len: 15
v_gene: TRBV6-2/TRBV6-3
d_gene: TRBD2
CDR3aa: CASSYRGRGPGELFF
CDR3nt: TGTGCCAGCAGCTATCGAGGGAGGGGTCCCGGGGAGCTGTTTTTT

j_gene: TRBJ2-3
abundance: NA
len: 17
v_gene: TRBV6-2/TRBV6-3
d_gene: TRBD2
CDR3aa: CASSQRLAGVQPDTQYF
CDR3nt: TGTGCCAGCAGTCAAAGACTAGCGGGAGTACAGCCAGATACGCAGTATTTT

j_gene: TRBJ1-3
abundance: NA
len: 15
v_gene: TRBV5-6
d_gene: NA
CDR3aa: CASSPLTGIGNTIYF
CDR3nt: TGTGCCAGCAGCCCCCTCACGGGGATCGGAAACACCATATATTTT